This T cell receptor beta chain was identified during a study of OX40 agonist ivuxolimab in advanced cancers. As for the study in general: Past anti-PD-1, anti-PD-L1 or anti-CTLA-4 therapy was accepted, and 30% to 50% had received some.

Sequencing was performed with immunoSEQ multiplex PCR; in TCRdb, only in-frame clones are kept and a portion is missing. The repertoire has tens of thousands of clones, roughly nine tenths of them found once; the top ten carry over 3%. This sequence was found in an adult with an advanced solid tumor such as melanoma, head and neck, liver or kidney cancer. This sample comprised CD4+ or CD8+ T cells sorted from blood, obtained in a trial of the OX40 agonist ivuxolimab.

As DNA, the CDR3 is TGTGCCAGCAGCGTAGAAGGCCGGCGGACTAATGGCTACACCTTC. This codes for CASSVEGRRTNGYTF. The chain combines TRBV9 with TRBJ1-2, with unresolved D. Trimming removed 0 bases from V and 6 bases from J, with 15 bases in between. The CDR3 totals 15 residues. Germline CDR1 SGDLS, CDR2 YYNGEE. The variable domain in full, completed from reference TRBV9 and TRBJ1-2, reads DSGVTQTPKHLITATGQRVTLRCSPRSGDLSVYWYQQSLDQGLQFLIQYYNGEERAKGNILERFSAQQFPDLHSELNLSSLELGDSALYFCASSVEGRRTNGYTFGSGTRLTVV.